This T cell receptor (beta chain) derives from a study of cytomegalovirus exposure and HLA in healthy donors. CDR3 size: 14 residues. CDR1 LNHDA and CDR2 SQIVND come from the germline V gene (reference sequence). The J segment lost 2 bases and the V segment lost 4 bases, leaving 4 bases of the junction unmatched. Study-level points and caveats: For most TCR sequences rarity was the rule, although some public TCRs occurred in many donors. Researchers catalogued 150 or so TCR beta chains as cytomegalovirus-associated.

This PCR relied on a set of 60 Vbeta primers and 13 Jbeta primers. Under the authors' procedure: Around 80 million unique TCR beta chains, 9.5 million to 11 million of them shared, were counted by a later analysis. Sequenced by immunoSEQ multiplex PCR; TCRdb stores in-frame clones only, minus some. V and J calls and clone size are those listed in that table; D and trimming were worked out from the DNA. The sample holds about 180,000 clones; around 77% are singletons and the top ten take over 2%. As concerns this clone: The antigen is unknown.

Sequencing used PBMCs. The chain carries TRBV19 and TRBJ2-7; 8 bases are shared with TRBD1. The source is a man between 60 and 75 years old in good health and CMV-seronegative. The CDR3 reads CASSTGQVAYEQYF. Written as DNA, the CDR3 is TGTGCCAGTAGTACGGGACAGGTCGCCTACGAGCAGTACTTC.